The sequence of this T cell receptor (beta chain) was determined in a study of cytomegalovirus exposure and HLA in healthy donors (dated by TCRdb to 2015 to 2018). In the study overall: According to an earlier analysis of 587 of the donors, roughly 180 million T cells yielded over 100 million unique TCR beta sequences and about 300 Gb of sequence data. An early release that covered about 600 HLA-typed donors contained 300 to 350 gigabases of sequencing data and tens of millions of unique TCR sequences. Among the approximately 430 genotyped donors, around 81% belonged to the genetic ancestry cluster associated with self-reported Caucasian donors. The study aimed to test whether signatures of past pathogen exposure could be identified by cataloging public T cell receptors. Using immunosequencing, the study profiled T cell repertoires from fewer than 850 subjects and related those repertoires to cytomegalovirus serostatus. A separate validation cohort of over a hundred different subjects was used in addition to the 666-subject first cohort. To predict cytomegalovirus infection status, the study combined high-throughput TCR immunosequencing, statistical association of individual TCRs with disease status, and machine learning. A later analysis re-analyzed previously published TCR beta repertoires from roughly 600 donors and added high-resolution HLA genotyping to study TCR occurrence patterns. In the later analysis, no new phenotypic data were used to find candidate immune exposures; instead, reliance was placed on TCR beta sequences and their occurrence across donors. To decide whether each TCR beta V gene segment behaved as functional or pseudogenic, an earlier analysis of approximately 600 of the donors relied on high-throughput TCR beta sequencing. Donor age, sex, ethnicity and CMV serostatus were compiled together with the repertoire data. A later genetic analysis took genome-wide SNP genotypes for 398 of the 666 donors and used that subset as a discovery cohort. Every repertoire in the discovery cohort had been generated on one and the same sequencing platform. HLA typing included class I and class II loci at four-digit resolution. Typing coverage varied by locus: about 620-630 donors for A, B, C, DRB1 and DQB1; under 550 for DQA1; about 570 for DPA1; around 450 for DPB1. About five DR-DQ haplotypes were treated as single units for association and clustering because of strong linkage in the cohort. On average, over 200,000 unique TCR beta nucleotide sequences were sequenced per donor among a few hundred genotyped donors of the cohort, with 15% to 20% of those sequences being non-productive. Study-level results and caveats: Specific HLA alleles were associated with about 17,000 TCR beta sequences at a false discovery rate of 0.05 in a later analysis. The earlier analysis of approximately 560 of the donors excluded some 15 rarely observed V segments, including chromosome 9 orphons, because counts were too low. When HLA alleles, especially DR and DQ, strongly co-occurred, attributing TCR associations to individual alleles was difficult. The only immune exposure information available for the cohort was CMV serostatus. A few of the identified cytomegalovirus-associated TCR beta chains were confirmed in vitro to be specific for cytomegalovirus antigens. Some IMGT-functional V segments, including TRBV6-2 and TRBV6-3, could not be distinguished by the 87-base-pair reads and were therefore excluded. A further reported finding was that TCR beta sequences accurately predicted the HLA-A and HLA-B alleles for most subjects in the first cohort. Compared with equally common non-associated chains, HLA-associated TCR beta chains in a later analysis were more clonally expanded and had lower generation probabilities. In the study, 150 to 200 TCR beta chains were listed as associated with cytomegalovirus. Across donors, most TCR sequences were observed very rarely, whereas some public TCRs were present in many individuals. The sequencing pipeline was judged likely to have produced a cluster of highly shared sequence variants as a technical artifact. Several of the top co-occurrence clusters appeared to be linked to parvovirus B19, influenza, CMV and Epstein-Barr virus, according to a later analysis. Linkage disequilibrium might explain the correlated functional status among segregating V segments, but an unknown experimental factor could not be ruled out. In a later genetic analysis, fewer N-insertions in productive TCRs were reported among donors in an Asian-associated ancestry cluster than the roughly 670-donor mean. In both the original and validation cohorts, the classifier was reported to diagnose cytomegalovirus status with high specificity and sensitivity. Sequencing depth was assumed to be roughly uniform across donors in the presence/absence analyses, though that assumption may not hold. The authors suggested that the approach could potentially be generalized to other disease states and immunological phenotypes. The cohort was sequenced for TCR beta chains only, and without alpha or paired-chain data the features that could be detected were limited. In a later analysis, the rate of TCR association differed among HLA loci, with DRB1 alleles having the most associated TCRs and HLA-C alleles having the fewest. A later analysis found that most CMV-associated TCR beta chains appeared HLA-restricted, with HLA associations seemingly driven largely by CMV exposure. In an earlier analysis of fewer than 750 of the donors, most TCR beta V segments were observed in productive rearrangements about 90% or about 30% of the time, broadly matching IMGT annotations. HLA typing was unavailable for some donors at each locus, so association tests used only the typed subset. In a later genetic analysis, a missense DCLRE1C variant was associated with V-gene and J-gene trimming of TCR beta chains, and the association was replicated in an independent cohort.

For CDR1 and CDR2, the germline V gene lists SGHVS and FQNEAQ. Deletion took 10 bases off V and 5 bases off J, with a span of 20 bases between the germline ends. Including the terminal cysteine and phenylalanine, the CDR3 comprises 14 residues. The only DNA kept is the CDR3, 42 bases in frame from the first base. As to this clone: Its antigen is still unknown. The record has no base qualities; no much larger clone is one base away.

In total, more than 500 healthy bone marrow donors made up the cohort. Cohort members were all nominally healthy when sampled, although unrecorded immune exposures were likely present. The donor tested CMV seropositive and was one of the 289 seropositive cohort members. A peripheral blood sample was provided by each donor, and peripheral blood mononuclear cells were used for TCR beta sequencing. Genomic DNA was extracted from the blood cell samples with the Qiagen DNeasy Blood Extraction Kit. The library was obtained by the immunoSEQ multiplex PCR assay. For the multiplex PCR, a mixture combining 60 forward primers for TCR Vbeta segments and 13 reverse primers for TCR Jbeta segments was used. A multiplex PCR assay on genomic DNA amplified the CDR3 region of rearranged TCR beta genes. On the Illumina HiSeq System, the amplified TCR beta libraries were sequenced as 87-base-pair reads. As for how the authors treated the data: A later analysis counted tens of millions of unique TCR beta chains across the 550 to 800 repertoires, and roughly 11 million of these chains were shared by at least two donors. Raw reads were error-corrected and collapsed into unique sequences with a nearest-neighbor algorithm that merged closely related sequences to remove PCR and sequencing errors. V, D and J gene segments were assigned by aligning CDR3 sequences to IMGT reference sequences. For a sequence to be retained, at least a six-nucleotide match to both a V gene segment and a J gene segment was required. Rearrangements were called productive when the CDR3 lacked stop codons and stayed in frame with V and J; all others were non-productive. Following IMGT convention, CDR3 was defined as the stretch from the second conserved V-encoded cysteine up to the conserved J-encoded phenylalanine. The earlier analysis of 500 to 600 of the donors excluded sequences that lacked an unambiguous match to a single V gene segment. An earlier analysis of a few hundred of the donors called V segments functional above 56.7% productive rearrangements and segregating when the between-donor standard deviation exceeded 5%. A statistical classification framework was developed to diagnose cytomegalovirus status using the catalog of TCR beta chain sequences. A later analysis assigned V and J genes by comparing TCR nucleotide sequences with IMGT/GENE-DB human TR gene sequences. A later analysis assigned CDR3 sequences and most-parsimonious VDJ recombination scenarios with the TCRdist pipeline. In a later analysis, each TCR beta chain was defined by its CDR3 amino acid sequence together with its V-gene family, and reads without a unique V-gene family were excluded. A later analysis removed 500 to 600 highly shared, low-generation-probability nucleotide sequences to deal with suspected cross-contamination and a sequencing artifact. In a later analysis, a clonal expansion index for each public chain was calculated from normalized within-repertoire ranks of inferred template counts. In a later analysis, generation probabilities were computed with a VDJ recombination model fitted to out-of-frame rearrangements, and the resulting probabilities were checked against IGoR. In a later analysis, hypergeometric tests were used to score TCR-TCR, TCR-HLA and TCR-CMV co-occurrence, with a repertoire-size bias correction applied to TCR pairs. In a later analysis, false discovery rates were estimated by permuting HLA or CMV assignments 20 times. A later analysis grouped co-occurring TCRs with DBSCAN, adding TCRdist sequence similarity when clustering within HLA-allele-positive subsets. Repertoires with fewer than 30,000 or more than 120,000 public chains, plus five repertoires with anomalous nucleotide sharing, were excluded from co-occurrence clustering. The table was pulled from immuneACCESS by TCRdb, which kept in-frame rearrangements only. Such tables lose some clones; where checked, under half of the loss comes from unresolved V genes, and the rest has no known cause. The V and J calls and clone size were taken over from that table, and D and trimming were inferred from the DNA. Counted in this sample were roughly 63,000 clones; roughly 80% of them appeared once. Around 21% of the sample lies in the top ten.

The rearranged chain carries TRBV7-8 and TRBJ1-1, and the D gene may be TRBD1, 5 bases matching. The specimen was PBMCs. The receptor was isolated from a woman aged 40-49 years in good health and CMV-seropositive. The CDR3 loop reads CATYPTEGRTEAFF. DNA sequence: TGTGCCACCTATCCTACGGAGGGGAGGACTGAAGCTTTCTTT.